One and the same sample provided the 31 T cell receptor beta chains below, sequenced in a study of shared clonotypes between healthy human individuals. Generated by immunoSEQ multiplex PCR, the TCRdb table keeps only in-frame clones and is missing some. The data show some 1,600,000 clones, approximately 98% seen once. The sample comprised naive CD4+ T cells sorted from blood. Stated subset: CD45RA+ positively selected. These receptor sequences come from a man aged 30 to 39 in good health.

The DNA for the CDR3 is TGCGCCAGCAGCTGGGGCCGGTACAATGAGCAGTTCTTC. Encoded protein: CASSWGRYNEQFF. The chain uses TRBV5-1 and TRBJ2-1; D perhaps matches TRBD1 (5 bases). The CDR3 has 13 amino acids. V was shortened by 3 bases and J by 4 bases, with 8 bases between the two germline ends. Germline CDR1 is SGHRS and CDR2 is YFSETQ.

Notes on this clone: Other DNA sequences in the same sample also yield this CDR3. The chain is built from TRBV7-9 and TRBJ2-2; no reliable D call. The V gene's germline CDR1 is SEHNR and CDR2 FQNEAQ (reference sequence). The V gene lost 1 base and the J gene lost 9 bases, with 9 bases spanning the gap. The CDR3 covers 13 residues. This CDR3 reads CASSLVAGRELFF. CDR3 DNA sequence: TGTGCCAGCAGCTTAGTGGCAGGCCGGGAGCTGTTTTTT.

The chain employs TRBV28 and TRBJ2-7, with 12 bases lining up with TRBD1. This CDR3 region has 15 residues. Trimming took 4 bases from V and 7 from J; bases not matched to a gene: 8. Germline V gene lookup returns CDR1 MDHEN and CDR2 SYDVKM. The CDR3 is CASSYPGTGGEEQYF. The CDR3, as DNA: TGTGCCAGCAGTTACCCCGGGACAGGGGGCGAAGAGCAGTACTTC.

The chain has TRBV5-1 and TRBJ2-2; D is ambiguous. This CDR3 has 14 amino acids. Trimming removed 0 bases from V and 7 bases from J, with 10 bases in between. From germline, CDR1 is SGHRS and CDR2 YFSETQ. In DNA form, the CDR3 reads TGCGCCAGCAGCTTGGCGGTCTGGGGCGGGGAGCTGTTTTTT. Translated: CASSLAVWGGELFF.

V is TRBV10-3 and J is TRBJ2-5; D gene ambiguous. This CDR3 has 12 residues. Germline V gene data show CDR1 as ENHRY and CDR2 as SYGVKD. Deletions cut 6 bases from V and 5 bases from J, with 10 bases between. This chain's CDR3 is CAIRNPGETQYF. DNA for the CDR3: TGTGCCATCAGGAACCCCGGTGAGACCCAGTACTTC.

This sequence joins TRBV7-2 and TRBJ2-1; no definite D call. Per the germline V gene, CDR1 is SGHTA and CDR2 is FQGNSA. V shed 1 base and J shed 10 bases, with 11 bases lying between them. The CDR3 contains 13 residues. The CDR3 sequence is CASSLEASREQFF. As DNA, the CDR3 is TGTGCCAGCAGCTTAGAGGCCTCGAGGGAGCAGTTCTTC.

This chain links TRBV19 with TRBJ2-2, with D perhaps given as TRBD1 or TRBD2 (5 bases each). This CDR3 comprises 15 residues. Germline V lookup: CDR1 LNHDA, CDR2 SQIVND (reference sequence). V was shortened by 4 bases and J by 1 base, with 10 bases between the two germline ends. The CDR3 here is CASSTGTRNTGELFF. In DNA, the CDR3 is TGTGCCAGTAGTACCGGGACGAGGAACACCGGGGAGCTGTTTTTT.

The CDR3 reads CASSDDGREQYF. In nucleotides, the CDR3 is TGTGCCAGCAGTGATGACGGGCGAGAGCAGTACTTC. This sequence joins TRBV2 and TRBJ2-7; no reliable D call. This CDR3 has 12 residues. Germline V gene lookup returns CDR1 SNHLY and CDR2 FYNNEI. Trimming removed 3 bases at V and 7 bases at J, with 10 bases between.

In regard to this clone: Other DNA sequences of this sample code for an identical CDR3. The chain carries TRBV28 and TRBJ2-5; tentative D call: TRBD1 (5 bases). The V and J ends lost 2 bases and 7 bases respectively, with 5 bases between them. The germline V gene encodes CDR1 MDHEN and CDR2 SYDVKM. This CDR3 is built from 11 residues. The CDR3 sequence is CASSLTGTQYF. The CDR3 DNA reads TGTGCCAGCAGTTTAACAGGGACCCAGTACTTC.

V is TRBV28 and J is TRBJ2-2; 9 bases agree with TRBD2. Germline CDR1 MDHEN, CDR2 SYDVKM. V lost 6 bases and J lost 3; bases outside the gene matches: 5. The CDR3 runs to 15 residues. CDR3 coding DNA: TGTGCCAGCAGGAGACTAGCGGAGTACACCGGGGAGCTGTTTTTT. Amino acid sequence: CASRRLAEYTGELFF.

This clone was recorded once. The rearrangement joins TRBV18 to TRBJ2-2; 10 bases agree with TRBD2. V lost 1 base to trimming and J lost 3 bases; unmatched junction nucleotides: 8. The CDR3 has 18 amino acids. The V gene's germline CDR1 is KGHSH and CDR2 LQKENI. The CDR3 loop reads CASSPLSPSGSYTGELFF. For the CDR3, the DNA is TGTGCCAGCTCACCACTATCCCCTAGCGGGAGTTACACCGGGGAGCTGTTTTTT.

The genes are TRBV6-6 and TRBJ2-4; D tentatively fits TRBD1 or TRBD2 (5 bases each). Germline V gene lookup returns CDR1 MNHNY and CDR2 SVGAGI (reference sequence). The CDR3 length is 16 residues. V dropped 2 bases and J dropped 3 bases, with 14 bases sitting between them. The CDR3 sequence is CASSYGGGFGKNIQYF. DNA for the CDR3: TGTGCCAGCAGTTACGGGGGTGGATTCGGCAAAAACATTCAGTACTTC.

The CDR3, as DNA: TGTGCCAGCAGCCCGCGGGGGGTCCTCAATGAGCAGTTCTTC. Translating it yields CASSPRGVLNEQFF. V and J are TRBV5-6 and TRBJ2-1; 8 positions agree with TRBD2. The junction had 6 bases not matched to a gene; V was cut back by 4 bases and J by 6 bases. Looked up from germline, CDR1 is SGHDT and CDR2 is YYEEEE. The CDR3 loop spans 14 amino acids.

The chain employs TRBV10-2 and TRBJ1-2; tentatively, D is TRBD1 (6 bases). The CDR3 totals 14 residues. Between the trimmed V and J ends, which lost 3 bases and 4 bases, there was a span of 12 bases. Germline-derived CDR1 and CDR2 are WSHSY and SAAADI. The CDR3 DNA reads as TGCGCCAGCAGTGAATTGGGGACAATCTATGGCTACACCTTC. Its protein is CASSELGTIYGYTF.

This chain joins TRBV11-3 and TRBJ2-7, with a tentative D call TRBD2 (5 bases). The CDR3 sequence is 15 residues long. Between the trimmed V and J ends, which lost 2 bases and 4 bases, there was a span of 15 bases. Germline V gene data show CDR1 as SGHNT and CDR2 as YENEEA. The CDR3 loop is CASSLPTAGLYEQYF. The CDR3 region has the DNA TGTGCCAGCAGCTTACCTACAGCAGGACTTTACGAGCAGTACTTC.

The gene calls are TRBV30 and TRBJ1-4; unclear D gene. CDR3 length equals 17 residues. CDR1 GTSNPN and CDR2 SVGIG come from the germline V gene (reference sequence). Trimming stripped 0 bases from V and 2 bases from J, with 16 bases between. CDR3 sequence reads: CAWSVRPLARTNEKLFF. Written as DNA, the CDR3 is TGTGCCTGGAGTGTACGACCCCTCGCCCGCACTAATGAAAAACTGTTTTTT.

This chain uses TRBV18 with TRBJ2-2; D remains unclear. The CDR3 loop spans 13 amino acids. Germline CDR1 reads KGHSH; CDR2 reads LQKENI. Trimming stripped 6 bases from V and 4 bases from J, with 9 bases between. The CDR3 nucleotides read TGTGCCAGCTCCGAAGTGAGCACCGGGGAGCTGTTTTTT. Encoded protein: CASSEVSTGELFF.

The genes are TRBV9 and TRBJ1-3; D remains ambiguous. This CDR3 spans 15 amino acids. The germline V gene encodes CDR1 SGDLS and CDR2 YYNGEE. Trimming removed 0 bases from V and 3 bases from J, with 10 bases in between. For the CDR3, the DNA is TGTGCCAGCAGCGTAGGGGGAGAGTATGGAAACACCATATATTTT. It translates to CASSVGGEYGNTIYF.

The V and J genes are TRBV28 and TRBJ1-5; no firm D call. CDR1 MDHEN and CDR2 SYDVKM come from the germline V gene. The CDR3 sequence is 16 residues long. The germline V and J ends were trimmed by 8 bases and 0 bases, with 17 bases remaining between them. The CDR3 DNA reads TGTGCCAGCTACAAACGTGGAGGGAATAGCAATCAGCCCCAGCATTTT. Protein product: CASYKRGGNSNQPQHF.

Details on this clone: Other nucleotide sequences from this sample produce the same CDR3. The gene calls are TRBV7-9 and TRBJ2-7; 8 positions agree with TRBD1. This CDR3 has 13 residues. Germline loops: CDR1 SEHNR, CDR2 FQNEAQ (reference sequence). V lost 4 bases to trimming and J lost 3 bases; unmatched junction nucleotides: 2. The CDR3 loop reads CASSSTGGYEQYF. CDR3 bases: TGTGCCAGCAGCTCCACAGGGGGCTACGAGCAGTACTTC.

This rearrangement joins TRBV6-5 to TRBJ2-7, with D perhaps TRBD1 or TRBD2 (5 bases each). CDR3 length: 14 amino acids. V was trimmed by 4 bases and J by 2 bases, leaving 12 bases between them. Germline assignment: CDR1 MNHEY and CDR2 SVGAGI. The CDR3 sequence: CASSSGAKAYEQYF. In DNA form, the CDR3 reads TGTGCCAGCAGTTCCGGGGCTAAAGCCTACGAGCAGTACTTC.

This sequence joins TRBV2 and TRBJ2-7; 8 bases are shared with TRBD1. This CDR3 is built from 15 residues. The germline gives CDR1 SNHLY, CDR2 FYNNEI. Germline trimming cut 8 bases from V and 3 bases from J; bases unmatched to any gene: 12. As DNA, the CDR3 is TGTGCCAGCTCTAAAGGGGCAGGGGGCTTCTACGAGCAGTACTTC. Protein product: CASSKGAGGFYEQYF.

V is TRBV5-1 and J is TRBJ2-7; possibly TRBD1 for D (6 bases). CDR1 and CDR2 from the germline V gene are SGHRS and YFSETQ. V lost 4 bases, J lost 3 bases, and 11 bases lay in between. CDR3 length equals 13 residues. CDR3 sequence reads: CASSAGQLYEQYF. CDR3 bases: TGCGCCAGCAGCGCCGGACAGCTCTACGAGCAGTACTTC.

This chain connects TRBV25-1 to TRBJ2-1; D is undetermined. The germline CDR1 and CDR2 sequences are MGHDK and SYGVNS. Trimming pared 4 bases from V and 4 bases from J, leaving 11 bases between. This CDR3 comprises 14 residues. The CDR3, as DNA: TGTGCCAGCAGTGCCCCATTTGGGTACAATGAGCAGTTCTTC. Its translation: CASSAPFGYNEQFF.

In this sample, this clone turned up once. The V and J genes are TRBV7-8 and TRBJ1-1; D ambiguous. V was cut by 8 bases and J by 3 bases, with 16 bases left in between. The CDR3 totals 14 residues. CDR1 and CDR2 (germline): SGHVS, FQNEAQ. The CDR3 here is CASGERVGDTEAFF. CDR3 nucleotides: TGTGCCAGCGGGGAGAGGGTCGGGGACACTGAAGCTTTCTTT.

CDR3 bases: TGTGCCAGCAGCCCAGGGGTGGAGAACAATGAGCAGTTCTTC. Translating gives CASSPGVENNEQFF. The chain carries TRBV9 and TRBJ2-1; maybe TRBD1 (6 bases). V lost 4 bases and J 5 bases, leaving 13 bases between the germline ends. This CDR3 comprises 14 residues. Germline V gene lookup returns CDR1 SGDLS and CDR2 YYNGEE.

The rearrangement uses TRBV18 and TRBJ1-5; perhaps TRBD1 as D (5 bases). CDR1 is KGHSH and CDR2 is LQKENI in the germline V gene. The CDR3 consists of 15 residues. V was shortened by 2 bases and J by 1 base, with 9 bases between the two germline ends. CDR3 residues: CASSPVQGSNQPQHF. The CDR3 DNA sequence: TGTGCCAGCTCACCAGTCCAGGGAAGCAATCAGCCCCAGCATTTT. Together with reference TRBV18 and TRBJ1-5, the CDR3 gives the full variable domain: NAGVMQNPRHLVRRRGQEARLRCSPMKGHSHVYWYRQLPEEGLKFMVYLQKENIIDESGMPKERFSAEFPKEGPSILRIQQVVRGDSAAYFCASSPVQGSNQPQHFGDGTRLSIL.

The V and J genes are TRBV5-4 and TRBJ2-1; 10 nucleotides agree with TRBD2. Germline CDR1 is SGHNT and CDR2 is YYREEE (reference sequence). The ends lost 0 bases at V and 7 bases at J; junction bases unmatched: 7. The CDR3 sequence is 16 residues long. CDR3 region: CASSLELAGLGNEQFF. The CDR3 nucleotides are TGTGCCAGCAGCTTGGAACTAGCGGGACTTGGGAATGAGCAGTTCTTC.

J is TRBJ2-7 and V is TRBV11-2; TRBD2 aligns across 7 bases. The CDR3 covers 15 residues. Germline CDR1 reads SGHAT; CDR2 reads FQNNGV. The J segment lost 6 bases and the V segment lost 4 bases, leaving 12 bases of the junction unmatched. DNA of the CDR3: TGTGCCAGCAGCTCCCGAGCGGGGAGAGGACCCGAGCAGTACTTC. Its translation is CASSSRAGRGPEQYF.

The V call is TRBV5-4, the J call TRBJ2-1, with TRBD2 matching over 8 bases. The CDR3 sequence is 15 residues long. The germline V gene encodes CDR1 SGHNT and CDR2 YYREEE (reference sequence). J gave up 4 bases and V 5 bases, and 8 bases lay outside the gene matches. The CDR3 is CASRRREVEYNEQFF. DNA for the CDR3: TGTGCCAGCAGGAGGCGGGAGGTTGAATACAATGAGCAGTTCTTC.

The chain is built from TRBV10-2 and TRBJ2-2, with D perhaps matching TRBD1 (5 bases). This CDR3 has 16 amino acids. From germline, CDR1 is WSHSY and CDR2 SAAADI. V lost 2 bases and J 0 bases, leaving 10 bases between the germline ends. CDR3 DNA: TGCGCCAGCAGTGAGGGACAACTACCGAACACCGGGGAGCTGTTTTTT. Translated, it gives CASSEGQLPNTGELFF.